The next 15 T cell receptor beta chains were all read from a single sample in a study of identifying expanded T cells in peripheral blood. TCRdb's table, derived via immunoSEQ multiplex PCR, lists solely in-frame clones and lacks some. The sample includes around 100,000 clones, around nine tenths seen only once; the top ten take roughly 15%. Specimen: blood. The receptors were gathered from a person aged 18-70 years in good health.

This clone occurred a few times. In DNA, the CDR3 is TGTGCCAGCAGCTCCGAGGCAGGGGGTGAAGCTTTCTTT. Amino acids: CASSSEAGGEAFF. This chain uses TRBV11-2 with TRBJ1-1, with 7 nucleotides matching TRBD1. J gave up 7 bases and V 4 bases, and 6 bases lay outside the gene matches. CDR3 length: 13 residues. The germline gives CDR1 SGHAT, CDR2 FQNNGV.

The genes are TRBV5-8 and TRBJ1-3, with 7 bases aligning to TRBD1. J lost 7 bases, V lost 4 bases, and 20 bases had no gene match. The germline CDR1 and CDR2 sequences are SGHTS and YDEGEE. This CDR3 contains 18 residues. CDR3 sequence: CASSKFSGTDSVGNTIYF. In DNA, the CDR3 is TGTGCCAGCAGCAAGTTCTCCGGGACAGATTCTGTCGGGAACACCATATATTTT.

The chain links TRBV5-6 to TRBJ2-7, with D perhaps TRBD2 (5 bases). V lost 7 bases and J 4 bases, leaving 15 bases between the germline ends. CDR3 length equals 13 residues. The germline V gene encodes CDR1 SGHDT and CDR2 YYEEEE. CDR3 sequence (DNA): TGTGCCAGCGCCGCCGGGATGGGTTACGAGCAGTACTTC. Translated, it gives CASAAGMGYEQYF. Full variable domain (remainder filled in from reference TRBV5-6 and TRBJ2-7): DAGVTQSPTHLIKTRGQQVTLRCSPKSGHDTVSWYQQALGQGPQFIFQYYEEEERQRGNFPDRFSGHQFPNYSSELNVNALLLGDSALYLCASAAGMGYEQYFGPGTRLTVT.

The chain combines TRBV4-3 with TRBJ2-2; 10 bases fit TRBD1. The CDR3 contains 15 residues. In germline, CDR1 is LGHNA, CDR2 YSLEER. V was clipped by 4 bases and J by 6 bases; unmatched bases: 5. DNA of the CDR3: TGCGCCAGCAGCCCGAAGGACAGGGGGGCCGGGGAGCTGTTTTTT. Amino acid sequence: CASSPKDRGAGELFF.

The gene calls are TRBV28 and TRBJ1-2; TRBD1 matches 7 bases. The CDR3 consists of 15 residues. Unmatched junction bases numbered 8, after V lost 5 bases and J lost 2 bases. The germline CDR1 and CDR2 sequences are MDHEN and SYDVKM. For the CDR3, the DNA is TGTGCCAGCAGTCCCCGCCTACAGGGGAACTATGGCTACACCTTC. It encodes CASSPRLQGNYGYTF.

This clone was seen once. This specimen includes other DNA sequences encoding the same CDR3. The J gene is TRBJ1-5, the V gene TRBV18; D remains ambiguous. The length of the CDR3 is 13 residues. Per germline, CDR1 KGHSH and CDR2 LQKENI. Trimming removed 3 bases from V and 5 bases from J, with 8 bases in between. CDR3 in amino acids: CASSPGRDQPQHF. The CDR3 DNA reads TGTGCCAGCTCACCGGGCAGAGATCAGCCCCAGCATTTT.

V gene TRBV7-9 combines with J gene TRBJ1-2; TRBD1 aligns across 10 bases. The germline CDR1 and CDR2 sequences are SEHNR and FQNEAQ (reference sequence). CDR3 length equals 15 residues. With V trimmed by 5 bases and J by 5 bases, 8 bases remained unmatched. The CDR3 reads CASSDDRGLRYGYTF. CDR3 in DNA: TGTGCCAGCAGCGATGACAGGGGGCTTCGTTATGGCTACACCTTC. The whole variable domain, filled in from reference TRBV7-9 and TRBJ1-2, reads DTGVSQNPRHKITKRGQNVTFRCDPISEHNRLYWYRQTLGQGPEFLTYFQNEAQLEKSRLLSDRFSAERPKGSFSTLEIQRTEQGDSAMYLCASSDDRGLRYGYTFGSGTRLTVV.

This rearrangement joins TRBV5-4 to TRBJ1-3; possibly TRBD1 for D (6 bases). Germline V gene lookup returns CDR1 SGHNT and CDR2 YYREEE (reference sequence). The CDR3 contains 15 residues. V lost 1 base and J lost 7, with 15 bases in between. CDR3 in DNA: TGTGCCAGCAGCTTGTCGGGGGCGCCGGCGAACACCATATATTTT. Translation gives CASSLSGAPANTIYF.

The chain carries TRBV29-1 and TRBJ2-5, with D perhaps matching TRBD2 (6 bases). Trimming left V 7 bases short and J 5 bases short, with 17 bases between. CDR1 is SQVTM and CDR2 is ANQGSEA in the germline V gene. The CDR3 extends over 13 amino acids. The CDR3 loop is CSAEAGIRETQYF. Written as DNA, the CDR3 is TGCAGCGCCGAGGCGGGGATTCGGGAGACCCAGTACTTC.

The V call is TRBV7-9, the J call TRBJ1-4, with unresolved D. V was clipped by 5 bases and J by 12 bases, with 19 bases between them. CDR3 length equals 14 residues. CDR1 and CDR2 from the germline V gene are SEHNR and FQNEAQ (reference sequence). The CDR3 here is CASSRMEEAVQLFF. The CDR3 DNA is TGTGCCAGCAGCCGAATGGAAGAGGCCGTACAACTGTTTTTT.

The CDR3 coding sequence is TGTGCCAGCAGAATTTCAACAACTAATGAAAAACTGTTTTTT. Protein product: CASRISTTNEKLFF. The gene calls are TRBV6-5 and TRBJ1-4; no reliable D call. This CDR3 region has 14 residues. Germline V lookup: CDR1 MNHEY, CDR2 SVGAGI. V was shortened by 6 bases and J by 0 bases, with 8 bases between the two germline ends.

The chain combines TRBV27 with TRBJ2-2; D is perhaps TRBD1 or TRBD2 (5 bases each). This CDR3 is built from 14 residues. CDR1 and CDR2 (germline): MNHEY, SMNVEV (reference sequence). Trimming shortened V by 6 bases and J by 0 bases, and 8 bases separated the two germline ends. In DNA, the CDR3 is TGTGCCAGCAGGGGGGTTACGAACACCGGGGAGCTGTTTTTT. This encodes CASRGVTNTGELFF.

V is TRBV7-2 and J is TRBJ2-2; the D gene is possibly TRBD2 (6 bases). Trimming cost V 6 bases and J 6 bases, with 11 bases left between them. CDR3 length: 13 residues. CDR1 SGHTA and CDR2 FQGNSA come from the germline V gene. Here the CDR3 DNA reads TGTGCCAGCAGTGGGGGGAATTCCGGGGAGCTGTTTTTT. It specifies CASSGGNSGELFF.

The chain is built from TRBV7-2 and TRBJ2-5; D not resolved. CDR1 is SGHTA and CDR2 is FQGNSA in the germline V gene. The CDR3 sequence is 12 residues long. V was pared by 6 bases and J by 5 bases, with 10 bases between. CDR3 amino acids: CASSVNRETQYF. The CDR3 nucleotides read TGTGCCAGCAGTGTCAACCGGGAGACCCAGTACTTC.

The rearrangement uses TRBV5-1 and TRBJ1-6, with 7 bases aligning to TRBD1. V shed 0 bases and J 0 bases; nucleotides not matched to a gene: 6. Germline-derived CDR1 and CDR2 are SGHRS and YFSETQ. The CDR3 runs 18 residues. CDR3 in amino acids: CASSLEGTAFSYNSPLHF. CDR3 nucleotide sequence: TGCGCCAGCAGCTTGGAGGGGACAGCCTTCTCCTATAATTCACCCCTCCACTTT.